This TCR beta chain was sequenced in a study of T cells after yellow fever vaccination. CDR3 length: 16 amino acids. Between the trimmed V and J ends, which lost 0 bases and 5 bases, there was a span of 17 bases. Germline CDR1 SGDLS, CDR2 YYNGEE. TCRdb re-called the 5' RACE reads with MiXCR, one entry per CDR3 protein. The sample has 500,000 to 650,000 distinct CDR3 sequences, around 16% seen once. The J gene is TRBJ1-1, the V gene TRBV9; TRBD1 might be the D (5 bases). The clonotype was recovered from a man younger than 35 who received the YFV17D yellow fever vaccine. The input for sequencing was PBMCs, taken less than 6 days after the first yellow fever vaccination. The CDR3 reads CASSVATGQGVTEAFF. The CDR3 DNA is TGTGCCAGCAGCGTAGCTACGGGGCAGGGAGTGACTGAAGCTTTCTTT. Drawing the rest from reference TRBV9 and TRBJ1-1, the complete variable domain is DSGVTQTPKHLITATGQRVTLRCSPRSGDLSVYWYQQSLDQGLQFLIQYYNGEERAKGNILERFSAQQFPDLHSELNLSSLELGDSALYFCASSVATGQGVTEAFFGQGTRLTVV.